This T cell receptor (beta chain) originates from a study of identical twins. Study-wide results and caveats: The models systematically underestimated how much out-of-frame TCR alpha was shared in monozygotic twins. There were fewer insertions in abundant cord blood beta clonotypes, but memory repertoires showed no such pattern. Conclusions were based on cross-sectional statistical analysis, without following the same donors.

As to this clonotype: The antigen is unknown.

Trimming removed 2 bases from V and 4 bases from J; junction bases left unmatched: 7. CDR1 SGDLS and CDR2 YYNGEE come from the germline V gene. CDR3 size: 15 residues. TCRdb redid the calling of the 5' RACE reads with MiXCR, one entry per CDR3 protein. The data show more than 200,000 distinct CDR3 sequences, about an eighth seen once. The rearrangement uses TRBV9 and TRBJ2-5; TRBD1 matches 8 bases. The sample consisted of memory (CD45RO+) T cells sorted from blood. The receptor was isolated from a woman aged 18-35 years in good health. The CDR3 DNA sequence: TGTGCCAGCAGCGTCGCCCAGGGGGCTAGAGAGACCCAGTACTTC. As protein: CASSVAQGARETQYF.